This is a list of T cell receptor beta chains from one sample in a study of blood T cell repertoires in COVID-19. This table comes from immunoSEQ multiplex PCR, and its TCRdb copy is limited to in-frame clones, with some not included. Of about 240,000 clones listed, roughly 90% are singletons. The sequencing sample was made of PBMCs or T cells enriched from blood (not recorded which). These receptors were taken from a woman aged 25 to 39 who had recovered from COVID-19. The CDR3 runs from the conserved cysteine through the conserved F or W. The D gene is left open where the match is weak. Size tells how often a clone was seen (once, few, many) or the class of an expanded clone, and some rows leave it out.

d_call | j_call | v_call | clone_size | cdr3_aa | cdr3_nt
NA | TRBJ2-1 | TRBV5-5 | NA | CASSLRGIYNEQFF | TGTGCCAGCAGCTTAAGGGGGATATACAATGAGCAGTTCTTC
NA | TRBJ1-1 | TRBV24-1 | NA | CATQERVGTEAFF | TGTGCCACCCAGGAGAGGGTGGGCACTGAAGCTTTCTTT
NA | TRBJ2-1 | TRBV2 | few | CASSEVLQIPYNEQFF | TGTGCCAGCAGTGAAGTCCTGCAGATTCCCTACAATGAGCAGTTCTTC
TRBD1 | TRBJ1-6 | TRBV27 | NA | CASSLLGGAGSPLHF | TGTGCCAGCAGTTTACTAGGGGGCGCGGGATCACCCCTCCACTTT
NA | TRBJ2-4 | TRBV6-1 | few | CASSEGGINIQYF | TGTGCCAGCAGTGAAGGGGGCATAAACATTCAGTACTTC
TRBD2 | TRBJ2-7 | TRBV2 | NA | CASSEGWTGGYEQYF | TGTGCCAGCAGTGAAGGCTGGACGGGGGGATACGAGCAGTACTTC
TRBD1 | TRBJ1-5 | TRBV12-3/TRBV12-4 | few | CASSPQGREPQHF | TGTGCCAGCAGTCCACAGGGGCGGGAGCCCCAGCATTTT
NA | TRBJ1-4 | TRBV9 | once | CASSPRDTSNEKLFF | TGTGCCAGCAGCCCCCGGGACACTTCTAATGAAAAACTGTTTTTT
TRBD1 | TRBJ2-7 | TRBV7-9 | NA | CASRLGQGGEQYF | TGTGCCAGCAGACTAGGACAGGGCGGCGAGCAGTACTTC
TRBD1 | TRBJ1-6 | TRBV7-2 | NA | CASSWSRDRVNSPLHF | TGTGCCAGCAGCTGGAGCCGGGACAGGGTCAATTCACCCCTCCACTTT
TRBD2 | TRBJ2-1 | TRBV7-9 | NA | CASEISGRVGEQFF | TGTGCTAGTGAAATAAGCGGGAGAGTCGGTGAGCAGTTCTTC
NA | TRBJ1-2 | TRBV5-4 | few | CASSSSTSSSYTF | TGTGCCAGCAGCTCATCGACTTCCAGTTCATACACCTTC
NA | TRBJ2-2 | TRBV7-7 | NA | CASSLGRANTGELFF | TGTGCTAGCAGCTTAGGGCGGGCCAACACCGGGGAGCTGTTTTTT
TRBD1 | TRBJ1-2 | TRBV27 | NA | CASSLDRGGYGYTF | TGTGCCAGCAGTTTGGACAGGGGAGGCTATGGCTACACCTTC
NA | TRBJ1-6 | TRBV4-2 | NA | CASSQDAGGANSPLHF | TGTGCCAGCAGCCAAGATGCGGGGGGCGCGAATTCACCCCTCCACTTT
TRBD1 | TRBJ2-5 | TRBV9 | NA | CASSPGTGRVGETQYF | TGTGCCAGCAGCCCAGGGACAGGCCGCGTCGGAGAGACCCAGTACTTC
TRBD1 | TRBJ2-7 | TRBV11-2 | NA | CASSTGTGGYEQYF | TGTGCCAGCAGTACCGGGACAGGGGGGTACGAGCAGTACTTC
TRBD1 | TRBJ2-3 | TRBV27 | NA | CASSRTGGRGTDTQYF | TGTGCCAGCAGTCGGACAGGGGGCCGTGGCACAGATACGCAGTATTTT
TRBD1 | TRBJ1-6 | TRBV18 | NA | CASSSQGRQNSPLHF | TGTGCCAGCTCATCACAGGGGAGGCAAAATTCACCCCTCCACTTT
TRBD1 | TRBJ1-3 | TRBV13 | once | CASSSRTGGLSGNTIYF | TGTGCCAGCAGCTCACGGACAGGGGGCTTATCTGGAAACACCATATATTTT
NA | TRBJ2-7 | TRBV4-3 | NA | CASSQGGGYEQYF | TGCGCCAGCAGCCAGGGCGGCGGGTACGAGCAGTACTTC
TRBD1 | TRBJ1-1 | TRBV29-1 | NA | CSVSRDRVGTEAFF | TGCAGCGTCTCTCGGGACAGGGTCGGCACTGAAGCTTTCTTT
NA | TRBJ1-3 | TRBV6-5 | NA | CASSSPVLSGNTIYF | TGTGCCAGCAGTTCCCCGGTTTTGTCTGGAAACACCATATATTTT
NA | TRBJ2-3 | TRBV29-1 | NA | CSVISGGPADTQYF | TGCAGCGTTATATCAGGAGGGCCGGCAGATACGCAGTATTTT
TRBD1 | TRBJ1-4 | TRBV7-9 | many | CASSFLGTGLEKLFF | TGTGCCAGCAGCTTCCTCGGGACAGGGTTGGAAAAACTGTTTTTT
TRBD1 | TRBJ1-2 | TRBV4-3 | NA | CASSQDVGTGGLYGYTF | TGCGCCAGCAGCCAAGATGTGGGGACAGGGGGCTTGTATGGCTACACCTTC
NA | TRBJ1-1 | TRBV7-2 | NA | CASSPGHLMNTEAFF | TGTGCCAGCAGCCCGGGACACCTCATGAACACTGAAGCTTTCTTT
NA | TRBJ2-4 | TRBV28 | NA | CASSFGNIQYF | TGTGCCAGCAGTTTCGGGAACATTCAGTACTTC
NA | TRBJ1-1 | TRBV28 | NA | CASSFRGAGRTEAFF | TGTGCCAGCAGTTTTCGGGGGGCGGGAAGAACTGAAGCTTTCTTT
TRBD1 | TRBJ1-1 | TRBV7-2 | NA | CASSPNRGRSTEAFF | TGTGCCAGCAGCCCAAACAGGGGGCGGAGCACTGAAGCTTTCTTT
NA | TRBJ1-5 | TRBV7-9 | NA | CASSPNSNQPQHF | TGTGCCAGCAGCCCTAACAGCAATCAGCCCCAGCATTTT
NA | TRBJ2-7 | TRBV3-1/TRBV3-2 | NA | CASSQLSLVRDWSFYEQYF | TGTGCCAGCAGCCAACTAAGTTTGGTTAGAGATTGGTCCTTCTACGAGCAGTACTTC
NA | TRBJ2-3 | TRBV27 | NA | CASSLSTVPADTQYF | TGTGCCAGCAGTTTATCCACAGTGCCCGCAGATACGCAGTATTTT
NA | TRBJ1-4 | TRBV5-5 | NA | CASSLNAGTTNEKLFF | TGTGCCAGCAGCCTGAACGCGGGTACAACTAATGAAAAACTGTTTTTT
NA | TRBJ1-2 | TRBV28 | NA | CASSILFYGYTF | TGTGCCAGCAGTATCCTCTTCTATGGCTACACCTTC
NA | TRBJ1-5 | TRBV6-1 | NA | CASSDPSVNQPQHF | TGTGCCAGCAGTGATCCCTCGGTCAATCAGCCCCAGCATTTT
NA | TRBJ1-1 | TRBV5-4 | NA | CASSFFTGYGTEAFF | TGTGCCAGCAGCTTTTTTACAGGGTATGGGACTGAAGCTTTCTTT
TRBD1 | TRBJ1-2 | TRBV7-9 | NA | CASSITRTGDLNYGYTF | TGTGCCAGCAGTATAACACGGACAGGGGATCTTAACTATGGCTACACCTTC
TRBD1 | TRBJ1-6 | TRBV19 | NA | CASSPRQGARSPLHF | TGTGCCAGTAGCCCCCGACAGGGGGCGCGGTCACCCCTCCACTTT
TRBD1 | TRBJ1-4 | TRBV4-2 | NA | CASSPAQGTNEKLFF | TGTGCCAGCAGCCCGGCACAGGGGACTAATGAAAAACTGTTTTTT
TRBD2 | TRBJ2-1 | TRBV5-1 | NA | CASSWTSLSAEQFF | TGCGCCAGCAGCTGGACTAGTCTGTCGGCTGAGCAGTTCTTC
NA | TRBJ1-2 | TRBV4-3 | NA | CASSQDSHGYGYTF | TGCGCCAGCAGCCAAGATTCCCACGGCTATGGCTACACCTTC
TRBD2 | TRBJ2-1 | TRBV11-3 | NA | CASSLGASGGSNEQFF | TGTGCCAGCAGCTTAGGCGCTAGCGGGGGGAGCAATGAGCAGTTCTTC
NA | TRBJ2-7 | TRBV5-1 | NA | CASSSTSYEQYF | TGCGCCAGCAGCTCGACTAGCTACGAGCAGTACTTC
TRBD2 | TRBJ2-1 | TRBV5-1 | NA | CASSLEASGVYNEQFF | TGCGCCAGCAGCTTGGAGGCTAGCGGGGTCTACAATGAGCAGTTCTTC
NA | TRBJ2-5 | TRBV11-3 | NA | CASSLVGGETQYF | TGTGCCAGCAGCTTAGTAGGCGGAGAGACCCAGTACTTC
TRBD1 | TRBJ1-3 | TRBV19 | NA | CATHRDRTSSGNTIYF | TGTGCCACGCATAGGGACAGAACTAGCTCTGGAAACACCATATATTTT
NA | TRBJ1-2 | TRBV18 | few | CASSPDSRDGYTF | TGTGCCAGCTCACCGGACTCCCGGGATGGCTACACCTTC
NA | TRBJ1-6 | TRBV28 | NA | CASRLDSEPNSPLHF | TGTGCCAGCAGATTGGACAGTGAGCCTAATTCACCCCTCCACTTT
NA | TRBJ2-7 | TRBV11-2 | NA | CASSTGTDPYEQYF | TGTGCCAGCAGCACCGGGACTGACCCCTACGAGCAGTACTTC
TRBD1 | TRBJ2-7 | TRBV7-2 | NA | CASSQPRDSLSSYEQYF | TGTGCCAGCAGCCAGCCCCGGGACAGCTTGTCCTCCTACGAGCAGTACTTC
NA | TRBJ2-1 | TRBV7-2 | NA | CASSSISGNEQFF | TGTGCCAGCAGCTCCATAAGCGGTAATGAGCAGTTCTTC
TRBD2 | TRBJ2-1 | TRBV7-3 | NA | CASSNGGNEQFF | TGTGCCAGCAGCAACGGGGGGAATGAGCAGTTCTTC
NA | TRBJ2-2 | TRBV19 | NA | CASSSRGRGFTGELFF | TGTGCCAGTAGTTCACGCGGCAGGGGATTCACCGGGGAGCTGTTTTTT
NA | TRBJ2-5 | TRBV7-8 | NA | CASSLALQETQYF | TGTGCCAGCAGCTTAGCTCTCCAAGAGACCCAGTACTTC
TRBD2 | TRBJ2-1 | TRBV5-1 | NA | CASSAGGPLRGDEQFF | TGCGCCAGCAGCGCGGGGGGACCCCTCAGGGGCGATGAGCAGTTCTTC
TRBD2 | TRBJ2-7 | TRBV7-6 | NA | CASSFLGTSTHEQYF | TGTGCCAGCAGCTTTTTGGGGACTAGCACCCACGAGCAGTACTTC
NA | TRBJ1-1 | TRBV18 | NA | CASSLRSGDLNTEAFF | TGTGCCAGCTCACTTCGGAGCGGGGACTTGAACACTGAAGCTTTCTTT
TRBD2 | TRBJ2-4 | TRBV5-4 | NA | CASSPTSGRAVNIQYF | TGTGCCAGCAGCCCAACTAGCGGGAGGGCCGTTAATATTCAGTACTTC
TRBD1 | TRBJ2-5 | TRBV5-1 | NA | CASSPDGTEETQYF | TGCGCCAGCAGCCCCGACGGGACAGAAGAGACCCAGTACTTC